The next 13 T cell receptor beta chains were all read from a single sample in a study of vaccination and CD4 T cells after COVID-19. Described treatment: approximately 9-day PBMC culture with coronavirus spike peptide pools or control peptides (ViraFEST assay). Cultured CD4+ T cell DNA was sequenced using the Oncomine TCR Beta short-read assay. TCRdb reprocessed the PCR reads with MiXCR, giving one entry per CDR3 protein. The data hold over 15,000 distinct CDR3 sequences, with around 30% observed a single time. Antigens of these TCRs are unknown. What was sequenced was cultured CD4+ T cells from blood. The source is a human donor with COVID-19.

The chain links TRBV19 to TRBJ1-4, with D unclear. Germline values: CDR1 LNHDA, CDR2 SQIVND (reference sequence). V was cut by 3 bases and J by 8 bases, with 4 bases left in between. The CDR3 totals 11 residues. The CDR3 sequence: CASSIGEKLFF. The CDR3 DNA follows: TGTGCCAGTAGTATTGGCGAAAAACTGTTTTTT.

This chain connects TRBV6-4 to TRBJ1-5; D is undetermined. Per the germline V gene, CDR1 is MRHNA and CDR2 is SNTAGT. The CDR3 runs to 13 residues. V was trimmed by 7 bases and J by 0 bases, leaving 7 bases between them. The CDR3 here is CASTSYSNQPQHF. The CDR3 coding sequence is TGTGCCAGCACCTCGTATAGCAATCAGCCCCAGCATTTT.

The rearrangement joins TRBV12-3 or TRBV12-4 to TRBJ2-7; D possibly matches TRBD1 or TRBD2 (5 bases each). This CDR3 is 13 amino acids long. V was clipped by 3 bases and J by 6 bases, with 12 bases between them. CDR3 region: CASSFGTWIEQYF. CDR3 sequence (DNA): TGTGCCAGCAGTTTTGGGACCTGGATCGAGCAGTACTTC.

The chain has TRBV2 and TRBJ1-6; D is unclear. This CDR3 region has 13 residues. Germline CDR1 SNHLY, CDR2 FYNNEI. Trimming removed 6 bases at V and 10 bases at J, with 13 bases between. This CDR3 is CASRGSVSSPLHF. The CDR3 DNA follows: TGTGCCAGCAGAGGGAGTGTAAGCTCACCCCTCCACTTT.

This clonotype came up a few times. This chain uses TRBV6-1 with TRBJ2-7; TRBD1 aligns across 7 bases. Germline V CDR1 and CDR2: MNHNS, SASEGT. This CDR3 comprises 14 residues. V gave up 6 bases and J gave up 3 bases; unmatched junction bases: 8. CDR3 protein: CASRGPGTVYEQYF. For the CDR3, the DNA is TGTGCCAGCAGGGGCCCTGGGACAGTCTACGAGCAGTACTTC.

The chain joins TRBV6-1 to TRBJ1-1; D may be TRBD1 (5 bases). V lost 5 bases, J lost 11 bases, and 12 bases lay in between. The CDR3 totals 11 residues. CDR1 and CDR2 from the germline V gene are MNHNS and SASEGT. The CDR3 nucleotides read TGTGCCAGCAGTACTACGGGGGAGGCTTTCTTT. Translation: CASSTTGEAFF.

The V gene is TRBV28, the J gene TRBJ1-3, with D possibly being TRBD1 (5 bases). The CDR3 runs 14 residues. Trimming took 6 bases from V and 11 from J, leaving 20 bases between them. Germline V gene data show CDR1 as MDHEN and CDR2 as SYDVKM. The CDR3 DNA reads as TGTGCCAGCAGAGAGCAGATGGGGGTACAGCCCATATATTTT. This encodes CASREQMGVQPIYF.

This clonotype occurred a few times. The chain recombines TRBV12-3 or TRBV12-4 with TRBJ1-2; unclear D gene. The V gene lost 3 bases and the J gene lost 5 bases, with 16 bases spanning the gap. This CDR3 spans 15 amino acids. CDR3 in DNA: TGTGCCAGCAGTTTTGTGGGTATTGCAAGGTATGGCTACACCTTC. Translation: CASSFVGIARYGYTF.

The chain couples TRBV20-1 to TRBJ2-7; 7 bases line up with TRBD1. This CDR3 contains 13 residues. V lost 4 bases, J lost 0 bases, and 3 bases stayed unmatched. CDR1 and CDR2 (germline): DFQATT, SNEGSKA (reference sequence). CDR3: CSANGQDSYEQYF. For the CDR3, the DNA is TGCAGTGCTAACGGACAGGACTCCTACGAGCAGTACTTC.

This clonotype was counted a single time. V usage is TRBV19 and J usage is TRBJ1-1; a possible D gene is TRBD1 (5 bases). Germline-derived CDR1 and CDR2 are LNHDA and SQIVND (reference sequence). The CDR3 is made up of 13 amino acids. The V and J ends lost 6 bases and 8 bases respectively, with 16 bases between them. CDR3 loop: CASRRTGEGEAFF. The CDR3 coding sequence is TGTGCCAGTAGACGAACAGGAGAAGGGGAAGCTTTCTTT.

This clonotype turned up a few times. V and J are TRBV10-3 and TRBJ2-3, with TRBD2 identical over 13 bases. Germline assignment: CDR1 ENHRY and CDR2 SYGVKD. Unmatched junction bases numbered 10, after V lost 11 bases and J lost 2 bases. CDR3 length: 16 amino acids. CDR3 sequence reads: CAAHGGTSGNTDTQYF. Written as DNA, the CDR3 is TGTGCCGCCCACGGCGGGACTAGCGGGAACACAGATACGCAGTATTTT.

The genes are TRBV11-2 and TRBJ2-3; D is uncertain. Trimming removed 4 bases from V and 2 bases from J, with 7 bases in between. This CDR3 is 13 amino acids long. Germline CDR1 reads SGHAT; CDR2 reads FQNNGV. The CDR3 sequence is CASSSDLTDTQYF. The CDR3 nucleotides are TGTGCCAGCAGCTCGGATCTCACAGATACGCAGTATTTT.

V and J are TRBV20-1 and TRBJ2-3; D remains ambiguous. The CDR3 extends over 15 amino acids. CDR1 is DFQATT and CDR2 is SNEGSKA in the germline V gene (reference sequence). Trimming removed 6 bases from V and 2 bases from J, with 18 bases in between. For the CDR3, the DNA is TGCAGTGCCCCCCTCGAAGTGAGTCCCACAGATACGCAGTATTTT. Protein sequence: CSAPLEVSPTDTQYF.